Following are 21 T cell receptor beta chains from one sample sequenced in a study of blood T cell repertoires in COVID-19 (TCRdb year 2020). The receptor library was made with the immunoSEQ multiplex PCR assay. This immuneACCESS table, as held by TCRdb, lists in-frame sequences with V and J called but not all clones. Of the missing ones, under half trace to an unresolved V gene in checked studies; the others have no known cause. Within this sample are some 200,000 clones, with 75% to 85% of them counted one time only. The ten largest clonotypes hold 10% to 15% of the sample. The material sequenced was PBMCs or T cells enriched from blood (not recorded which). The receptors were sampled from a man aged 35-49 years who had recovered from COVID-19.

V gene TRBV19 combines with J gene TRBJ1-5; TRBD1 aligns across 7 bases. Trimming cost V 4 bases and J 0 bases; bases outside gene matches: 12. CDR3 size: 18 residues. CDR1 and CDR2 from the germline V gene are LNHDA and SQIVND (reference sequence). The CDR3 region is CASSTPRDRTYSNQPQHF. The DNA for the CDR3 is TGTGCCAGTAGTACCCCTCGGGACAGAACCTATAGCAATCAGCCCCAGCATTTT.

This clone came up once. The chain links TRBV7-2 to TRBJ1-3, with D possibly being TRBD1 (6 bases). The CDR3 spans 13 residues. The germline V gene encodes CDR1 SGHTA and CDR2 FQGNSA. With 8 bases removed from V and 5 bases from J, the gap between germline ends came to 13 bases. The CDR3 region is CASGGQPRNTIYF. DNA for the CDR3: TGTGCCAGCGGAGGACAGCCGCGAAACACCATATATTTT.

This chain connects TRBV4-3 to TRBJ1-1; D gene ambiguous. Looked up from germline, CDR1 is LGHNA and CDR2 is YSLEER. The V end lost 3 bases, the J end lost 3 bases, and 14 bases lay between the germline ends. The CDR3 covers 15 residues. The chain's CDR3 is CASSHVTGLYTEAFF. CDR3 nucleotide sequence: TGCGCCAGCAGCCATGTTACGGGTTTGTACACTGAAGCTTTCTTT.

This CDR3 reads CASSPYRQGEFHEQYF. For the CDR3, the DNA is TGTGCCAGCAGTCCCTATCGACAGGGAGAGTTCCACGAGCAGTACTTC. This chain connects TRBV28 to TRBJ2-7, with 7 bases lining up with TRBD1. Trimming cost V 5 bases and J 5 bases; bases outside gene matches: 15. Per germline, CDR1 MDHEN and CDR2 SYDVKM. This CDR3 spans 16 amino acids.

This clone was counted a few times. The chain recombines TRBV24-1 with TRBJ1-5, with 8 bases lining up with TRBD1. Germline V gene data show CDR1 as KGHDR and CDR2 as SFDVKD. The CDR3 length is 13 residues. J was trimmed by 3 bases and V by 9 bases; bases with no gene match: 3. Here the CDR3 DNA reads TGTGCCACCGACAGGGGACCCAATCAGCCCCAGCATTTT. It yields the protein CATDRGPNQPQHF.

The V call is TRBV11-3, the J call TRBJ2-1, with a tentative D call TRBD1 (5 bases). Germline V lookup: CDR1 SGHNT, CDR2 YENEEA. The CDR3 totals 18 residues. The germline V and J ends were trimmed by 2 bases and 0 bases, with 17 bases remaining between them. CDR3 in amino acids: CASSLKQDIRSSYNEQFF. Written as DNA, the CDR3 is TGTGCCAGCAGCTTAAAACAGGATATCAGGAGCTCCTACAATGAGCAGTTCTTC.

The chain uses TRBV19 and TRBJ1-3; D is ambiguous. Germline values: CDR1 LNHDA, CDR2 SQIVND (reference sequence). The V end lost 1 base, the J end lost 0 bases, and 7 bases lay between the germline ends. This CDR3 is built from 15 residues. This CDR3 reads CASSIGGSSGNTIYF. The CDR3 bases are TGTGCCAGTAGTATAGGCGGCTCCTCTGGAAACACCATATATTTT. Drawing the rest from reference TRBV19 and TRBJ1-3, the complete variable domain is DGGITQSPKYLFRKEGQNVTLSCEQNLNHDAMYWYRQDPGQGLRLIYYSQIVNDFQKGDIAEGYSVSREKKESFPLTVTSAQKNPTAFYLCASSIGGSSGNTIYFGEGSWLTVV.

The chain carries TRBV6-5 and TRBJ1-2; D unresolved. The CDR3 sequence is 13 residues long. Germline assignment: CDR1 MNHEY and CDR2 SVGAGI. V was clipped by 10 bases and J by 4 bases, with 16 bases between them. The CDR3 loop reads CATRREALYGYTF. Written as DNA, the CDR3 is TGTGCCACCCGGCGGGAAGCCCTCTATGGCTACACCTTC.

The chain links TRBV7-3 to TRBJ2-6, with a weak D call TRBD2 (5 bases). V was clipped by 0 bases and J by 1 base, with 7 bases between them. The CDR3 length is 16 residues. Germline CDR1 SGHTA, CDR2 FQGTGA. Here the CDR3 reads CASSLTSGSGANVLTF. CDR3 in DNA: TGTGCCAGCAGCTTAACATCGGGATCTGGGGCCAACGTCCTGACTTTC.

This clone was seen a handful of times. The genes are TRBV7-9 and TRBJ1-1; the D gene is possibly TRBD1 (6 bases). CDR1 and CDR2 (germline): SEHNR, FQNEAQ (reference sequence). This CDR3 spans 14 amino acids. Between the trimmed V and J ends, which lost 6 bases and 0 bases, there was a span of 11 bases. The CDR3 region is CASRMQGMNTEAFF. The CDR3 coding sequence is TGTGCCAGCAGAATGCAGGGGATGAACACTGAAGCTTTCTTT.

The chain is built from TRBV30 and TRBJ2-3; D may be TRBD2 (5 bases). The CDR3 sequence is 14 residues long. CDR1 is GTSNPN and CDR2 is SVGIG in the germline V gene (reference sequence). The V and J ends lost 0 bases and 3 bases respectively, with 10 bases between them. As DNA, the CDR3 is TGTGCCTGGAGTGTAAGTAGCGTGACAGATACGCAGTATTTT. Translated: CAWSVSSVTDTQYF.

The chain has TRBV4-3 and TRBJ1-2; 8 nucleotides agree with TRBD1. In germline, CDR1 is LGHNA, CDR2 YSLEER. With V trimmed by 3 bases and J by 5 bases, 11 bases remained unmatched. The CDR3 extends over 16 amino acids. CDR3 residues: CASSHSPGQAIYGYTF. In DNA, the CDR3 is TGCGCCAGCAGCCATTCCCCGGGACAGGCCATTTATGGCTACACCTTC.

This clone came up once. The identical CDR3 is also encoded by other nucleotide sequences in the sample. CDR3 protein: CASSLGTSGYNEQFF. The CDR3 DNA follows: TGTGCCAGCAGCCTAGGGACTAGCGGGTACAATGAGCAGTTCTTC. The chain links TRBV5-4 to TRBJ2-1; TRBD2 matches 12 bases. The CDR3 loop spans 15 amino acids. The V gene end was trimmed by 4 bases and the J gene end by 4 bases; junction bases not matched to a gene: 3. Germline values: CDR1 SGHNT, CDR2 YYREEE (reference sequence).

The rearrangement uses TRBV5-1 and TRBJ1-6, with 8 bases identical to TRBD1. The CDR3 is 14 amino acids. The trim removed 2 bases at V and 11 bases at J, leaving 6 bases unmatched. The V gene's germline CDR1 is SGHRS and CDR2 YFSETQ. Here the CDR3 reads CASSLGQGGAPLHF. CDR3 DNA: TGCGCCAGCAGCTTAGGACAGGGAGGAGCACCCCTCCACTTT.

The genes are TRBV5-1 and TRBJ2-2; tentative D call: TRBD1 (5 bases). This CDR3 comprises 14 residues. The V end lost 4 bases, the J end lost 4 bases, and 11 bases lay between the germline ends. CDR1 and CDR2 from the germline V gene are SGHRS and YFSETQ. The CDR3 loop is CASSPVTGTGELFF. The DNA of the CDR3 is TGCGCCAGCAGCCCGGTTACAGGCACCGGGGAGCTGTTTTTT.

This chain links TRBV18 with TRBJ2-1; 10 bases map to TRBD2. The CDR3 spans 16 residues. J lost 3 bases, V lost 0 bases, and 2 bases had no gene match. Germline V CDR1 and CDR2: KGHSH, LQKENI. The CDR3 bases are TGTGCCAGCTCACCACCTACTAGCGGGGTCTACAATGAGCAGTTCTTC. Protein: CASSPPTSGVYNEQFF.

The rearrangement uses TRBV11-2 and TRBJ2-5; D remains unclear. Germline V gives CDR1 SGHAT, CDR2 FQNNGV. The CDR3 totals 13 residues. Trimming removed 3 bases from V and 5 bases from J, with 10 bases in between. CDR3 amino acids: CASSFEPRETQYF. The CDR3, as DNA: TGTGCCAGCAGCTTCGAACCCCGGGAGACCCAGTACTTC. Drawing the rest from reference TRBV11-2 and TRBJ2-5, the complete variable domain is EAGVAQSPRYKIIEKRQSVAFWCNPISGHATLYWYQQILGQGPKLLIQFQNNGVVDDSQLPKDRFSAERLKGVDSTLKIQPAKLEDSAVYLCASSFEPRETQYFGPGTRLLVL.

The V call is TRBV7-9, the J call TRBJ1-4; 10 bases are a match to TRBD1. The germline CDR1 and CDR2 sequences are SEHNR and FQNEAQ (reference sequence). Unmatched junction bases numbered 10, after V lost 4 bases and J lost 8 bases. The CDR3 is 16 residues long. The CDR3 spells CASSSTGTGEREKLFF. As DNA, the CDR3 is TGTGCCAGCAGCTCAACCGGGACAGGGGAGAGGGAAAAACTGTTTTTT.

A single count supports this clone. This chain joins TRBV28 and TRBJ2-6, with 8 bases identical to TRBD1. The CDR3 is 16 residues long. Germline lookup yields CDR1 MDHEN and CDR2 SYDVKM. Losses at the gene ends were 5 bases for V and 5 bases for J; bases not matched to a gene: 8. CDR3 region: CASSGNTGGRANVLTF. The CDR3 nucleotides are TGTGCCAGCAGTGGCAATACAGGGGGGAGGGCCAACGTCCTGACTTTC.

V is TRBV30 and J is TRBJ1-1; D perhaps matches TRBD1 (5 bases). Between the trimmed V and J ends, which lost 0 bases and 2 bases, there was a span of 10 bases. This CDR3 spans 14 amino acids. Germline assignment: CDR1 GTSNPN and CDR2 SVGIG (reference sequence). DNA of the CDR3: TGTGCCTGGAGTGTAACCGGGGGTAACACTGAAGCTTTCTTT. Translating it yields CAWSVTGGNTEAFF.

V is TRBV19 and J is TRBJ2-4, with a weak D call TRBD2 (5 bases). Per the germline V gene, CDR1 is LNHDA and CDR2 is SQIVND (reference sequence). There are 18 residues in the CDR3. The V end was cut by 0 bases, the J end by 0 bases, with 15 bases between. The chain's CDR3 is CASSIDLRGILAKNIQYF. The CDR3 DNA follows: TGTGCCAGTAGTATAGATCTTCGGGGTATTCTAGCCAAAAACATTCAGTACTTC.